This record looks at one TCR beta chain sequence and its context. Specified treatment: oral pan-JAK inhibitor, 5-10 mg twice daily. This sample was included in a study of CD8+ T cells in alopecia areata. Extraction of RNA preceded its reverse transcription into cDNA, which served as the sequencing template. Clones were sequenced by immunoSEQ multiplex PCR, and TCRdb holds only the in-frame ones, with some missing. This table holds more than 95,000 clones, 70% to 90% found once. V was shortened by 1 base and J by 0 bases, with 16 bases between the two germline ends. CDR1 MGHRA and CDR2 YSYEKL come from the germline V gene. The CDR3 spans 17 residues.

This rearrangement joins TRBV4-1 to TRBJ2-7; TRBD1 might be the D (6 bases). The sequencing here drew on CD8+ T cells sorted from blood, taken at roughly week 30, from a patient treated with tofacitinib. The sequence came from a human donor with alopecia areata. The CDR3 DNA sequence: TGCGCCAGCAGCCAAGCAGCCCAGGGGCTCCCCTCCTACGAGCAGTACTTC. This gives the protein CASSQAAQGLPSYEQYF.